The following is a TCR beta chain sequence with its context. The antigen is not known. CDR1 and CDR2 from the germline V gene are MGHRA and YSYEKL. The germline V and J ends were trimmed by 0 bases and 6 bases, with 17 bases remaining between them. This CDR3 has 17 amino acids. Profiled with immunoSEQ multiplex PCR; TCRdb holds only in-frame clones, not every one. The data contain 1.6 million or so clones, roughly 96% of them seen just once; the ten biggest clones take up roughly 1.2%. This entry belongs to a study of shared clonotypes between healthy human individuals. Whole-study results and caveats: Tissues were not sampled, only blood, and their repertoires likely differ.

This receptor was obtained from a man younger than 40 in good health. The sequenced sample was naive CD4+ T cells sorted from blood. As to subset: CD45RA+ positively selected. The V call is TRBV4-1, the J call TRBJ2-2; perhaps TRBD2 as D (6 bases). The CDR3 loop reads CASSQETLAGRAGELFF. In DNA, the CDR3 is TGCGCCAGCAGCCAAGAGACACTAGCTGGTCGGGCCGGGGAGCTGTTTTTT.